A selection of T cell receptor beta chains follows, all from one sample in a study of long-term antiretroviral therapy in people with HIV. Produced via immunoSEQ multiplex PCR; TCRdb's table is partial and in-frame only. Of around 21,000 clones listed, roughly 87% are singletons. The sample was unsorted PBMCs, taken 0.2 years before starting antiretroviral therapy. These receptors were taken from a man aged 18 to 29 with HIV. Both conserved end residues are part of each CDR3. The order of the fields is D gene, V gene, clone size, J gene, CDR3 protein, CDR3 DNA. A D gene is named only where the DNA matches it firmly. Part of the rows lack a size; the others show once, few, many or a class for expanded clones.

-	TRBV7-3	-	TRBJ1-6	CASSLAGREHSPLHF	TGTGCCAGCAGCTTAGCCGGCAGGGAACATTCACCCCTCCACTTT
TRBD2	TRBV7-9	-	TRBJ2-7	CASSSTSGVGYEQYF	TGTGCCAGCAGCTCGACTAGCGGGGTGGGGTACGAGCAGTACTTC
-	TRBV14	-	TRBJ2-7	CASSPGIYEQYF	TGTGCCAGCAGTCCAGGGATTTACGAGCAGTACTTC
-	TRBV6-1	-	TRBJ2-6	CASSARVSGANVLTF	TGTGCCAGCAGTGCCAGGGTTTCTGGGGCCAACGTCCTGACTTTC
-	TRBV7-9	-	TRBJ1-1	CASSQTRTSEAFF	TGTGCCAGCAGCCAAACTCGGACGTCTGAAGCTTTCTTT
-	TRBV9	-	TRBJ2-2	CASSTQPVREELFF	TGTGCCAGCAGCACCCAACCCGTTAGAGAGGAGCTGTTTTTT
TRBD1	TRBV7-9	-	TRBJ1-2	CASSYFTGGWGYTF	TGTGCCAGCAGCTACTTTACAGGGGGCTGGGGCTACACCTTC
TRBD1	TRBV2	-	TRBJ2-3	CASEDRESTDTQYF	TGTGCCAGTGAGGACAGGGAAAGCACAGATACGCAGTATTTT
TRBD1	TRBV7-2	-	TRBJ1-1	CASSTRQGNTEAFF	TGTGCCAGCAGCACCCGACAGGGTAACACTGAAGCTTTCTTT
-	TRBV4-3	-	TRBJ1-5	CASSQDGQGRQPQHF	TGCGCCAGCAGCCAAGATGGTCAGGGTAGGCAGCCCCAGCATTTT
TRBD2	TRBV7-8	once	TRBJ2-5	CASSLAPGLAGVTQETQYF	TGTGCCAGCAGCTTAGCTCCGGGACTAGCGGGGGTGACCCAAGAGACCCAGTACTTC
TRBD1	TRBV6-1	-	TRBJ1-5	CASRTGTDNQPQHF	TGTGCCAGCAGAACCGGGACAGACAATCAGCCCCAGCATTTT
-	TRBV7-8	once	TRBJ1-5	CASSLGLSFAGNQPQHF	TGTGCCAGCAGCTTAGGTCTTTCGTTCGCGGGGAATCAGCCCCAGCATTTT
-	TRBV7-2	once	TRBJ2-7	CASSLGSGEAYEQYF	TGTGCCAGCAGCTTAGGTTCCGGGGAGGCCTACGAGCAGTACTTC
-	TRBV5-8	-	TRBJ1-6	CASSPLLGRNNSPLHF	TGTGCCAGCAGCCCCTTGTTAGGCCGAAATAATTCACCCCTCCACTTT
-	TRBV6-5	once	TRBJ2-7	CASSFVGGASEQYF	TGTGCCAGCAGTTTTGTTGGGGGGGCTAGCGAGCAGTACTTC
-	TRBV9	-	TRBJ1-1	CASSPAANTEAFF	TGTGCCAGCAGCCCTGCGGCGAACACTGAAGCTTTCTTT
-	TRBV27	-	TRBJ2-7	CASSPRGQGGAGGSYEQYF	TGTGCCAGCAGTCCCCGCGGACAGGGGGGAGCGGGAGGCTCCTACGAGCAGTACTTC
-	TRBV6-5	-	TRBJ1-2	CASSPETGRTWGYTF	TGTGCCAGCAGCCCGGAGACGGGACGGACCTGGGGCTACACCTTC
-	TRBV15	-	TRBJ1-5	CATSRDRGNQPQHF	TGTGCCACCAGCAGAGATCGCGGGAATCAGCCCCAGCATTTT
-	TRBV10-3	-	TRBJ1-2	CAISESGQSYGYTF	TGTGCCATCAGTGAGTCCGGACAGTCGTATGGCTACACCTTC
-	TRBV6-1	-	TRBJ1-1	CASRANLGTEAFF	TGTGCCAGCAGGGCCAACCTTGGAACTGAAGCTTTCTTT
-	TRBV10-1	-	TRBJ1-2	CATLFRDTESKDGYTF	TGCGCCACTCTCTTCCGGGACACCGAATCCAAGGATGGCTACACCTTC
-	TRBV7-3	-	TRBJ2-1	CASSPRGPTYNEQFF	TGTGCCAGCAGCCCAAGGGGACCAACCTACAATGAGCAGTTCTTC
-	TRBV7-2	-	TRBJ2-6	CASSAGGAGPFGANVLTF	TGTGCCAGCTCCGCTGGGGGAGCAGGGCCCTTTGGGGCCAACGTCCTGACTTTC
-	TRBV30	-	TRBJ1-4	CAWSVVRGTNEKLFF	TGTGCCTGGAGTGTAGTGAGGGGAACTAATGAAAAACTGTTTTTT
-	TRBV9	-	TRBJ2-5	CASSVGGGGYQETQYF	TGTGCCAGCAGCGTAGGGGGTGGAGGGTACCAAGAGACCCAGTACTTC
-	TRBV29-1	-	TRBJ1-3	CSVVVRGFGNTIYF	TGCAGCGTTGTAGTTAGAGGGTTTGGAAACACCATATATTTT
-	TRBV6-6	once	TRBJ2-5	CASSYPGIQETQYF	TGTGCCAGCAGTTACCCAGGGATTCAAGAGACCCAGTACTTC
TRBD1	TRBV19	-	TRBJ2-7	CASSETGVFRGEQYF	TGTGCCAGTAGCGAAACAGGGGTTTTTCGTGGCGAGCAGTACTTC
TRBD2	TRBV5-4	-	TRBJ2-7	CASSEGLANYEQYF	TGTGCCAGCAGCGAGGGACTAGCCAATTACGAGCAGTACTTC
TRBD2	TRBV7-8	once	TRBJ2-7	CASRPTSGAFMEQYF	TGTGCCAGCAGGCCTACTAGCGGGGCCTTTATGGAGCAGTACTTC
TRBD1	TRBV2	few	TRBJ2-2	CASSTGEDTGELFF	TGTGCCAGCAGTACAGGGGAAGACACCGGGGAGCTGTTTTTT
TRBD1	TRBV11-2	-	TRBJ2-7	CASSFFPWDSYEQYF	TGTGCCAGCAGCTTTTTCCCTTGGGACAGCTACGAGCAGTACTTC
TRBD1	TRBV7-9	-	TRBJ2-3	CATQAGTGEDTQYF	TGTGCCACCCAAGCCGGGACAGGGGAAGATACGCAGTATTTT
-	TRBV15	-	TRBJ1-6	CATSESSYNSPLHF	TGTGCCACCAGCGAAAGCTCCTATAATTCACCCCTCCACTTT
-	TRBV7-2	-	TRBJ2-5	CASSIQETQYF	TGTGCCAGCAGCATCCAAGAGACCCAGTACTTC
TRBD2	TRBV29-1	-	TRBJ2-3	CSVKSGGAVDTQYF	TGCAGCGTTAAAAGCGGGGGGGCAGTGGATACGCAGTATTTT
-	TRBV13	-	TRBJ2-6	CASSHDYPRDVSGANVLTF	TGTGCCAGCAGCCACGACTACCCGAGAGATGTCTCTGGGGCCAACGTCCTGACTTTC
-	TRBV10-3	-	TRBJ2-5	CAISDLLAFGETQYF	TGTGCCATCAGCGATCTTCTAGCCTTCGGGGAGACCCAGTACTTC
TRBD2	TRBV19	-	TRBJ2-5	CASTAGTGGTQYF	TGTGCCAGTACCGCGGGGACGGGGGGGACCCAGTACTTC
-	TRBV11-2	-	TRBJ2-7	CASSGGYEQYF	TGTGCCAGCTCTGGGGGCTACGAGCAGTACTTC
-	TRBV7-9	-	TRBJ2-3	CASSSFGQRSTDTQYF	TGTGCCAGCAGCTCTTTCGGACAGCGAAGCACAGATACGCAGTATTTT
-	TRBV13	medium-sized	TRBJ2-2	CASSLGLPGELFF	TGTGCCAGCAGCTTAGGCCTTCCCGGGGAGCTGTTTTTT